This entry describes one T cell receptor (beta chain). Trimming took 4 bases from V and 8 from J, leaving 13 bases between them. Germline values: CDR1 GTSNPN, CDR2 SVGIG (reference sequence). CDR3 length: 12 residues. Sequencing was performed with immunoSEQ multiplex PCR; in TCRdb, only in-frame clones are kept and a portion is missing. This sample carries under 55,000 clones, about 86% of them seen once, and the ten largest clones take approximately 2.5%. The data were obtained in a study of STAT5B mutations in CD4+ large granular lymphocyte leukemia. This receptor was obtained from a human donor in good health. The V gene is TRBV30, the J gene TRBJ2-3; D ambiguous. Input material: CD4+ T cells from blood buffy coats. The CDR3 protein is CAWTVGVGTQYF. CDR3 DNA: TGTGCCTGGACGGTTGGGGTGGGTACGCAGTATTTT. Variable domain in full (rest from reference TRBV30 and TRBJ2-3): SQTIHQWPATLVQPVGSPLSLECTVEGTSNPNLYWYRQAAGRGLQLLFYSVGIGQISSEVPQNLSASRPQDRQFILSSKKLLLSDSGFYLCAWTVGVGTQYFGPGTRLTVL.